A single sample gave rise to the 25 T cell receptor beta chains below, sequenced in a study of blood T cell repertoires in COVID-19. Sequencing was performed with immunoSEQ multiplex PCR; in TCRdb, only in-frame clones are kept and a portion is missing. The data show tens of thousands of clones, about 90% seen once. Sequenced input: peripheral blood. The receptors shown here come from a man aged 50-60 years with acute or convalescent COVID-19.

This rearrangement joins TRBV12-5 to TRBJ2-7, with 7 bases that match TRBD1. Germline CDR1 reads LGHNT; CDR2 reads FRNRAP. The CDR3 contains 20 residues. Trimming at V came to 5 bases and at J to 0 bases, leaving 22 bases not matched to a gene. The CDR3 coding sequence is TGTGCTAGTGGTCAAAGCAGGGGGACCTTGAAGCTAGTGCTCTCCTACGAGCAGTACTTC. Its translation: CASGQSRGTLKLVLSYEQYF.

The CDR3 region is CASSLYRETQYF. The CDR3 coding sequence is TGTGCCAGCAGCTTATATCGAGAGACCCAGTACTTC. The chain recombines TRBV11-2 with TRBJ2-5; D not resolved. Trimming removed 2 bases from V and 4 bases from J, with 5 bases in between. The CDR3 covers 12 residues. CDR1 is SGHAT, CDR2 FQNNGV, per germline.

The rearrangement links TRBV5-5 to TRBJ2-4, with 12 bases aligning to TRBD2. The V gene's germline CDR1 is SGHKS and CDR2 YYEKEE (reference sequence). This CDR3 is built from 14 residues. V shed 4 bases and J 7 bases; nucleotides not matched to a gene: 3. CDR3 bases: TGTGCCAGCAGCCCGACTAGCGGGAGTAACATTCAGTACTTC. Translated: CASSPTSGSNIQYF. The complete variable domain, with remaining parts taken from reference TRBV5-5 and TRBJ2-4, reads DAGVTQSPTHLIKTRGQQVTLRCSPISGHKSVSWYQQVLGQGPQFIFQYYEKEERGRGNFPDRFSARQFPNYSSELNVNALLLGDSALYLCASSPTSGSNIQYFGAGTRLSVL.

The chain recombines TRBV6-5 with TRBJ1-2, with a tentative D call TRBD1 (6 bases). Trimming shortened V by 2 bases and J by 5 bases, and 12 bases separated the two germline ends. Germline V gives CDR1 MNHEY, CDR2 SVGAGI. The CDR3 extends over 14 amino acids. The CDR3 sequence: CASSYRTAEYGYTF. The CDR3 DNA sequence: TGTGCCAGCAGTTACCGGACAGCCGAATATGGCTACACCTTC.

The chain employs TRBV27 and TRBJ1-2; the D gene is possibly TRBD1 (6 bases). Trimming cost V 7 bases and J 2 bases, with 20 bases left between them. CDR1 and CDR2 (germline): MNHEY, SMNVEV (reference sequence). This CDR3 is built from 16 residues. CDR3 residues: CASTIRGGRLNYGYTF. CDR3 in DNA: TGTGCCAGCACCATAAGGGGGGGTCGCTTGAACTATGGCTACACCTTC.

In nucleotides, the CDR3 is TGTGCCAGCAGTTACTCGAGGGCCTACGAGCAGTACTTC. Protein sequence: CASSYSRAYEQYF. This chain joins TRBV6-5 and TRBJ2-7; possibly TRBD2 for D (5 bases). CDR3 length: 13 amino acids. The germline gives CDR1 MNHEY, CDR2 SVGAGI. V lost 0 bases, J lost 2 bases, and 5 bases lay in between.

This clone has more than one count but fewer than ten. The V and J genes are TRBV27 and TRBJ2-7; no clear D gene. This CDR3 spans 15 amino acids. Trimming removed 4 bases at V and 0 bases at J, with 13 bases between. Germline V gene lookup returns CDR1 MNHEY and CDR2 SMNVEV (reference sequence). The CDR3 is CASSSPTASSYEQYF. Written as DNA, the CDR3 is TGTGCCAGCAGTTCACCAACAGCAAGCTCCTACGAGCAGTACTTC.

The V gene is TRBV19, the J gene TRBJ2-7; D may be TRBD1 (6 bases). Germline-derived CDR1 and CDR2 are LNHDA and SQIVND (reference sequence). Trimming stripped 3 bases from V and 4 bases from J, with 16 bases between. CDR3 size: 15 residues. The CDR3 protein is CASSITGQFVYEQYF. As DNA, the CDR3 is TGTGCCAGTAGTATCACAGGGCAATTCGTTTACGAGCAGTACTTC.

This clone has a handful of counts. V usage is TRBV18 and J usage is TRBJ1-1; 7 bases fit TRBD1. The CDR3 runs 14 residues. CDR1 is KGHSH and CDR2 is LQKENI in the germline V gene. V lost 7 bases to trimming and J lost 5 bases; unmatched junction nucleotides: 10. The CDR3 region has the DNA TGTGCCAGCTTCAGGGGGACTGACGGGACTGAAGCTTTCTTT. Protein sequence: CASFRGTDGTEAFF.

The CDR3 sequence: CASSSLEYYEQYF. CDR3 in DNA: TGTGCCAGCAGCTCGTTAGAGTACTACGAGCAGTACTTC. This chain joins TRBV7-6 and TRBJ2-7; D not certain. Trimming took 4 bases from V and 3 from J, leaving 10 bases between them. This CDR3 comprises 13 residues. CDR1 is SGHVS, CDR2 FNYEAQ, per germline.

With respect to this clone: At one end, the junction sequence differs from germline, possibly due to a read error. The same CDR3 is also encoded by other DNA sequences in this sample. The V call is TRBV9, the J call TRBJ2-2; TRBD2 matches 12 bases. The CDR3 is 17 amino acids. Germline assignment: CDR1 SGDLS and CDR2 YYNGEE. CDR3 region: CASSPRLAGVGTGELFF. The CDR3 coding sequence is TGTGCTAGCAGCCCCCGACTAGCGGGAGTAGGCACCGGGGAGCTGTTTTTT.

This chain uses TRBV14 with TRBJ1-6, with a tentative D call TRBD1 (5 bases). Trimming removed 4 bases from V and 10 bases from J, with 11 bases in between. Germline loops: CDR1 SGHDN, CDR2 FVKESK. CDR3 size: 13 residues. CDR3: CASSLREGSPLHF. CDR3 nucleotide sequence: TGTGCCAGCAGCCTCAGGGAAGGATCACCCCTCCACTTT.

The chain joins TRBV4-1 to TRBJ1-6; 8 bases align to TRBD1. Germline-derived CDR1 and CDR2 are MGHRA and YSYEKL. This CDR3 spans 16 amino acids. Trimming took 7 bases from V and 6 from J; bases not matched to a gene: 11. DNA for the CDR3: TGCGCCAGCAAGCCAGTCAGGGGGCCGGGTAATTCACCCCTCCACTTT. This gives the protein CASKPVRGPGNSPLHF.

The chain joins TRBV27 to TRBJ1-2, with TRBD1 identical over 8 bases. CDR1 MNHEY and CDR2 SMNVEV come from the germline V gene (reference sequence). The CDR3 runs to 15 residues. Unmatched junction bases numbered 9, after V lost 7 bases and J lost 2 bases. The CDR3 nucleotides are TGTGCCAGCAAGATGGACAGGGCAGGGAACTATGGCTACACCTTC. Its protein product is CASKMDRAGNYGYTF.

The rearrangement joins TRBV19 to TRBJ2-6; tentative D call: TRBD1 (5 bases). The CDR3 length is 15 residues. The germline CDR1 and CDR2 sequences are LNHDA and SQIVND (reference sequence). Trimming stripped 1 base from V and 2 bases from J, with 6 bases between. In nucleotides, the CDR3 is TGTGCCAGTAGTATAGCAGGGACTGGGGCCAACGTCCTGACTTTC. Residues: CASSIAGTGANVLTF.

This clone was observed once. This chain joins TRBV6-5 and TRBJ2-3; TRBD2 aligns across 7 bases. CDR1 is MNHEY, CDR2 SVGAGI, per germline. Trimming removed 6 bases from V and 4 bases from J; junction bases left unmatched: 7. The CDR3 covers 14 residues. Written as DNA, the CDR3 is TGTGCCAGCAGCACAATCCTAGCGGCAGATACGCAGTATTTT. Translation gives CASSTILAADTQYF.

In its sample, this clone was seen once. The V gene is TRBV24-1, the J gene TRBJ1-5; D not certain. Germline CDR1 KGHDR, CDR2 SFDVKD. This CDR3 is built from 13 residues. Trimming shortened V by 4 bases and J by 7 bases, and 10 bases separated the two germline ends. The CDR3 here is CATSEAPGQPQHF. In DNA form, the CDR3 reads TGTGCCACCAGTGAAGCCCCAGGCCAGCCCCAGCATTTT.

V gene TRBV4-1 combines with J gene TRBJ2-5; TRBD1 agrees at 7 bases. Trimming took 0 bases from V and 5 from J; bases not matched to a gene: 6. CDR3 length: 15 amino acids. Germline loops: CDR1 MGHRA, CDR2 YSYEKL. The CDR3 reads CASSQDQGDGETQYF. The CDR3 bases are TGCGCCAGCAGCCAAGATCAGGGGGATGGGGAGACCCAGTACTTC.

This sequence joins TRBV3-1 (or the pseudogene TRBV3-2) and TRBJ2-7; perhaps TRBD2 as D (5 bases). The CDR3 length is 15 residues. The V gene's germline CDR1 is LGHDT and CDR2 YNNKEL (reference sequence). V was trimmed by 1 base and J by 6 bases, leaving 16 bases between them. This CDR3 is CASSQGGGLAGEQYF. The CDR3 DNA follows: TGTGCCAGCAGCCAAGGCGGTGGTCTAGCAGGCGAGCAGTACTTC.

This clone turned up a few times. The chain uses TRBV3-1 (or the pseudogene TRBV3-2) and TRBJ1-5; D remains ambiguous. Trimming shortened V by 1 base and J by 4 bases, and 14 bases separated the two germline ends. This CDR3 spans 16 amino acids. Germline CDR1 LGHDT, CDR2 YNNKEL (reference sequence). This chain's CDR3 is CASSQARGGGNQPQHF. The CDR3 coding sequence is TGTGCCAGCAGCCAAGCCCGGGGAGGTGGGAATCAGCCCCAGCATTTT.

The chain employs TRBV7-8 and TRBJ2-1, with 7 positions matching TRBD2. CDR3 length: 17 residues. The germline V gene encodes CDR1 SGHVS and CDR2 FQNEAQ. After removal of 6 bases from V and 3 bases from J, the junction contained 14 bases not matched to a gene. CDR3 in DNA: TGTGCCAGCAGTCCCTTGGGTCGGGAGGTTCACTACAATGAGCAGTTCTTC. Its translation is CASSPLGREVHYNEQFF.

CDR3 nucleotides: TGTGCCACCAGTGATTCAGGACAGTCTACCTACGAGCAGTACTTC. As protein: CATSDSGQSTYEQYF. The chain combines TRBV24-1 with TRBJ2-7; a weak D match, TRBD1 (6 bases). The CDR3 has 15 residues. Trimming took 2 bases from V and 2 from J, leaving 12 bases between them. Germline V gene lookup returns CDR1 KGHDR and CDR2 SFDVKD.

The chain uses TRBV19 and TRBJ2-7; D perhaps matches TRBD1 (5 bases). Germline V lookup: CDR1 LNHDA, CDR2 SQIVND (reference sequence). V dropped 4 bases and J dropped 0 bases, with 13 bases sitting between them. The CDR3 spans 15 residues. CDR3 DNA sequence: TGTGCCAGTAGTACAGTCGGCCAGGGCTCCTACGAGCAGTACTTC. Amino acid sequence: CASSTVGQGSYEQYF.

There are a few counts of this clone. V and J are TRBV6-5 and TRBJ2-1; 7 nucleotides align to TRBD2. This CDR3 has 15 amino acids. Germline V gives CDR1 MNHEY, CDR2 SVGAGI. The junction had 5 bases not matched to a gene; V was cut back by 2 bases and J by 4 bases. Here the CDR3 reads CASSYILGRYNEQFF. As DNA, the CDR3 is TGTGCCAGCAGTTACATTCTCGGGAGGTACAATGAGCAGTTCTTC.

CDR3 in amino acids: CASIPVQGEIYEQYF. In nucleotides, the CDR3 is TGTGCCAGCATACCGGTACAGGGGGAAATATACGAGCAGTACTTC. The rearrangement joins TRBV2 to TRBJ2-7; TRBD1 aligns across 8 bases. Germline V gives CDR1 SNHLY, CDR2 FYNNEI. With 7 bases clipped from V and 4 bases from J, the junction kept 12 bases outside the gene matches. The CDR3 runs 15 residues.